Presented here are 18 T cell receptor beta chains from one specimen sequenced in a study of cytomegalovirus exposure and HLA in healthy donors. Sequenced by immunoSEQ multiplex PCR; TCRdb stores in-frame clones only, minus some. This table holds 150,000 to 180,000 clones, more than 70% found once. The material sequenced was PBMCs. Source of these receptors: a human donor in good health.

This chain links TRBV5-5 with TRBJ1-6, with a tentative D call TRBD1 (5 bases). Germline V gene lookup returns CDR1 SGHKS and CDR2 YYEKEE (reference sequence). This CDR3 has 14 amino acids. V lost 3 bases and J lost 9, with 13 bases in between. CDR3 sequence: CASSSTLGGSPLHF. CDR3 DNA: TGTGCCAGCAGCTCAACCCTGGGGGGTTCACCCCTCCACTTT.

This rearrangement joins TRBV4-3 to TRBJ2-7; 7 positions agree with TRBD1. CDR3 length equals 18 residues. CDR1 and CDR2 from the germline V gene are LGHNA and YSLEER. V gave up 0 bases and J gave up 4 bases; unmatched junction bases: 15. CDR3 protein: CASSQDSPDRVGFYEQYF. CDR3 DNA sequence: TGCGCCAGCAGCCAAGATAGCCCCGACAGGGTCGGATTTTACGAGCAGTACTTC.

This chain uses TRBV4-2 with TRBJ2-7, with TRBD1 matching over 12 bases. Losses at the gene ends were 0 bases for V and 4 bases for J; bases not matched to a gene: 10. The CDR3 extends over 18 amino acids. Germline values: CDR1 LGHNA, CDR2 YNFKEQ. The CDR3 region has the DNA TGTGCCAGCAGCCAAGATAAAATTTTGGGACAGGGGGCGTACGAGCAGTACTTC. The encoded protein is CASSQDKILGQGAYEQYF.

The genes are TRBV7-3 and TRBJ2-1; D uncertain. CDR3 length: 16 residues. The germline V and J ends were trimmed by 2 bases and 0 bases, with 11 bases remaining between them. Germline CDR1 and CDR2: SGHTA and FQGTGA. DNA for the CDR3: TGTGCCAGCAGCTTAGCCCCAGGTCTCTCCTACAATGAGCAGTTCTTC. Its protein is CASSLAPGLSYNEQFF.

The chain links TRBV2 to TRBJ2-7; no definite D call. The CDR3 runs to 12 residues. Germline CDR1 SNHLY, CDR2 FYNNEI. Trimming shortened V by 7 bases and J by 4 bases, and 11 bases separated the two germline ends. The CDR3 spells CASTYGGYEQYF. CDR3 in DNA: TGTGCCAGCACCTACGGCGGATACGAGCAGTACTTC.

CDR3 protein: CATSQDEKLFF. DNA for the CDR3: TGTGCCACCTCACAGGATGAAAAACTGTTTTTT. This sequence joins TRBV10-3 and TRBJ1-4; perhaps TRBD1 as D (5 bases). This CDR3 is built from 11 residues. CDR1 and CDR2 from the germline V gene are ENHRY and SYGVKD. V lost 10 bases and J 6 bases, leaving 9 bases between the germline ends.

This clone showed up just a few times. The chain couples TRBV18 to TRBJ1-2, with 9 bases fitting TRBD1. The CDR3 is 13 residues long. V lost 2 bases, J lost 6 bases, and 1 base stayed unmatched. The germline V gene has CDR1 KGHSH and CDR2 LQKENI. The CDR3 is CASSPRTGDGYTF. The CDR3 DNA follows: TGTGCCAGCTCACCAAGGACAGGGGATGGCTACACCTTC.

The V gene is TRBV2, the J gene TRBJ1-5; D gene unclear. This CDR3 has 14 amino acids. Germline-derived CDR1 and CDR2 are SNHLY and FYNNEI. Trimming left V 3 bases short and J 4 bases short, with 10 bases between. The CDR3 DNA sequence: TGTGCCAGCAGTGATACAGCCCTTAATCAGCCCCAGCATTTT. Amino acid sequence: CASSDTALNQPQHF.

This clone has just one count. V gene TRBV2 combines with J gene TRBJ1-4; 9 bases are shared with TRBD1. Trimming cost V 2 bases and J 8 bases; bases outside gene matches: 15. The CDR3 has 18 amino acids. Germline CDR1 reads SNHLY; CDR2 reads FYNNEI. The CDR3 region is CASSERGQGGPGLEKLFF. In DNA, the CDR3 is TGTGCCAGCAGTGAAAGGGGACAGGGTGGACCTGGGTTAGAAAAACTGTTTTTT.

The V gene is TRBV19, the J gene TRBJ1-5; TRBD1 is a possible D gene (5 bases). The V end lost 3 bases, the J end lost 3 bases, and 18 bases lay between the germline ends. CDR3 size: 17 residues. Germline CDR1 is LNHDA and CDR2 is SQIVND (reference sequence). The CDR3 nucleotides are TGTGCCAGTAGTATTAATTTCGGGCGCAGGGACAATCAGCCCCAGCATTTT. Protein: CASSINFGRRDNQPQHF.

This clone was recorded once. This chain uses TRBV7-9 with TRBJ2-1; 10 bases agree with TRBD1. This CDR3 has 16 residues. The junction had 3 bases not matched to a gene; V was cut back by 1 base and J by 3 bases. Germline V gene data show CDR1 as SEHNR and CDR2 as FQNEAQ (reference sequence). The CDR3 region has the DNA TGTGCCAGCAGCTTAGTGGGGGACAGGGGCTACAATGAGCAGTTCTTC. Translation gives CASSLVGDRGYNEQFF.

The V and J genes are TRBV29-1 and TRBJ2-1, with unresolved D. Germline V gene sequence: CDR1 SQVTM, CDR2 ANQGSEA. Trimming pared 3 bases from V and 4 bases from J, leaving 7 bases between. This CDR3 contains 12 residues. The CDR3 spells CSVDRLYNEQFF. CDR3 coding DNA: TGCAGCGTTGACAGACTTTACAATGAGCAGTTCTTC.

The chain is built from TRBV18 and TRBJ1-3; perhaps TRBD1 as D (5 bases). V was pared by 1 base and J by 1 base, with 14 bases between. Germline CDR1 reads KGHSH; CDR2 reads LQKENI. The CDR3 runs to 17 residues. As DNA, the CDR3 is TGTGCCAGCTCACCACAACGAGTGGGGGGGTCTGGAAACACCATATATTTT. This sequence encodes CASSPQRVGGSGNTIYF.

The chain is built from TRBV6-4 and TRBJ1-1, with D uncertain. CDR3 length: 13 amino acids. Germline V gene sequence: CDR1 MRHNA, CDR2 SNTAGT. Trimming removed 6 bases from V and 9 bases from J, with 17 bases in between. DNA for the CDR3: TGTGCCAGCAGCCTCACCACTGCAACTAAAGCTTTCTTT. Translating it yields CASSLTTATKAFF.

The chain joins TRBV9 to TRBJ2-1, with 8 bases that match TRBD2. From germline, CDR1 is SGDLS and CDR2 YYNGEE. With 2 bases clipped from V and 9 bases from J, the junction kept 4 bases outside the gene matches. The CDR3 sequence is 13 residues long. In DNA, the CDR3 is TGTGCCAGCAGCGTCGGACTAGCTCTTGAGCAGTTCTTC. Protein: CASSVGLALEQFF.

The chain joins TRBV5-1 to TRBJ1-2; possible D gene TRBD1, 6 bases. CDR1 is SGHRS and CDR2 is YFSETQ in the germline V gene. The CDR3 consists of 13 residues. V was cut by 1 base and J by 8 bases, with 12 bases left in between. The chain's CDR3 is CASSLSGEGGYTF. As DNA, the CDR3 is TGCGCCAGCAGCTTGTCAGGGGAGGGCGGCTACACCTTC.

The chain combines TRBV6-6 with TRBJ2-1; 8 positions agree with TRBD2. V was clipped by 6 bases and J by 2 bases; unmatched bases: 6. Germline CDR1 is MNHNY and CDR2 is SVGAGI (reference sequence). The CDR3 length is 15 residues. As DNA, the CDR3 is TGTGCCAGCAGGTTGGAGGGACTAGCCTACAATGAGCAGTTCTTC. Its protein product is CASRLEGLAYNEQFF.

The rearrangement uses TRBV5-4 and TRBJ1-2; 11 bases fit TRBD1. J lost 4 bases, V lost 6 bases, and 11 bases had no gene match. Looked up from germline, CDR1 is SGHNT and CDR2 is YYREEE (reference sequence). This CDR3 has 16 amino acids. The DNA for the CDR3 is TGTGCCAGCAAATTCGGGGACAGGGGGTTTTCCTATGGCTACACCTTC. Its protein product is CASKFGDRGFSYGYTF. Complete variable domain (other parts from reference TRBV5-4 and TRBJ1-2): ETGVTQSPTHLIKTRGQQVTLRCSSQSGHNTVSWYQQALGQGPQFIFQYYREEENGRGNFPPRFSGLQFPNYSSELNVNALELDDSALYLCASKFGDRGFSYGYTFGSGTRLTVV.